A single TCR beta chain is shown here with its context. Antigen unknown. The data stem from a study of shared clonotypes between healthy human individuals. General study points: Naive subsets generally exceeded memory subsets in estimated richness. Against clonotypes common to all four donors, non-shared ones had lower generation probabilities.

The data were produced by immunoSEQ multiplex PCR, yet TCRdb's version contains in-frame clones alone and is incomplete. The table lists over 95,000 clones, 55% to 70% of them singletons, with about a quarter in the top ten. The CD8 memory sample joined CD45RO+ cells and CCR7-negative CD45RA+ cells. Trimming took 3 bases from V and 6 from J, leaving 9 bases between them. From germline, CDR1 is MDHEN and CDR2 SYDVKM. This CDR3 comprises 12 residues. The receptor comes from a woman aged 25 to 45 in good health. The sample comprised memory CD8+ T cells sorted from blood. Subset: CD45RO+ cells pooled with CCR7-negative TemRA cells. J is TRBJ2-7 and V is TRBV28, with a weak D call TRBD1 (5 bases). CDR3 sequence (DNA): TGTGCCAGCAGTTTGCCAGGGTTCGAGCAGTACTTC. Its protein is CASSLPGFEQYF.